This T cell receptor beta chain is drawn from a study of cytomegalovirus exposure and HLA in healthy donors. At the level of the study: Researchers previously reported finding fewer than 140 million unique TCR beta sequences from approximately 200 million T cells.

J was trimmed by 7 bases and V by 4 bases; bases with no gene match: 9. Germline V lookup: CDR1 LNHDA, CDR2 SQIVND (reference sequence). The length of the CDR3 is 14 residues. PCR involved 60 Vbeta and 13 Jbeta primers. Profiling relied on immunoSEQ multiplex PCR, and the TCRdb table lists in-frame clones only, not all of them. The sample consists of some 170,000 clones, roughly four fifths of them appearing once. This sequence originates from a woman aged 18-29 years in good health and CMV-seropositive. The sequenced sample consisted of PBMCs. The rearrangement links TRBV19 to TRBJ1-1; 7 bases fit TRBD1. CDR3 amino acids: CASSNTGARGEAFF. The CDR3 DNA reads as TGTGCCAGTAGTAATACAGGGGCCCGGGGTGAAGCTTTCTTT.